The present T cell receptor (beta chain) was sequenced within a study of identical twins. Findings and limits, study-wide: Abundant beta clonotypes from cord blood had fewer insertions, unlike memory repertoires, which showed none. Out-of-frame sharing of TCR alpha in monozygotic twins was underestimated by models. Conclusions rested on cross-sectional statistics rather than following the same donors.

TCRdb recomputed calls from the 5' RACE reads with MiXCR, one row per CDR3 protein. The data show hundreds of thousands of distinct CDR3 sequences, with 7.5% seen just once and under 6.5% held by the top ten. Only a few counts were recorded for this clonotype. The antigen is not known. Per the germline V gene, CDR1 is ENHRY and CDR2 is SYGVKD. This CDR3 contains 15 residues. The V and J ends lost 2 bases and 2 bases, in that order; junction bases with no gene match: 3. The same sample was also used in a study of yellow fever vaccine responses in identical twins.

The chain recombines TRBV10-3 with TRBJ1-5; 7 bases align to TRBD1. The sequence came from a woman aged 18-30 years in good health. Material for sequencing was CD8+ T cells sorted from blood. CDR3 bases: TGTGCCATCAGTGAGGAGGGGGCGGGCAATCAGCCCCAGCATTTT. This gives the protein CAISEEGAGNQPQHF.